The next 19 T cell receptor beta chains were all read from a single sample in a study of T cells in Graves' hyperthyroidism and ophthalmopathy. Regions amplified from RNA transcripts were the TCR beta CDR3 regions. With the HTBI primer set, the TCR CDR3 went through a first round of RT-PCR. One entry per CDR3 protein, called by TCRdb with MiXCR from the multiplex PCR reads. The table lists under 300,000 distinct CDR3 sequences, roughly an eighth of them singletons, with 7.9% in the top ten. The sequencing sample was made of blood. The receptors stem from a woman between 35 and 50 years old with Graves' hyperthyroidism.

This clonotype has ten or more counts. This rearrangement joins TRBV2 to TRBJ1-2; 9 bases map to TRBD1. Germline V gives CDR1 SNHLY, CDR2 FYNNEI. The CDR3 sequence is 15 residues long. J lost 0 bases, V lost 6 bases, and 5 bases had no gene match. The CDR3 sequence: CASSPDRGTNYGYTF. In nucleotides, the CDR3 is TGTGCCAGCAGCCCCGACAGGGGGACTAACTATGGCTACACCTTC.

A few counts support this clonotype. The chain has TRBV30 and TRBJ1-1, with 8 positions matching TRBD1. J gave up 5 bases and V 2 bases, and 7 bases lay outside the gene matches. Germline-derived CDR1 and CDR2 are GTSNPN and SVGIG (reference sequence). The CDR3 is made up of 14 amino acids. The DNA of the CDR3 is TGTGCCTGGAGTCCCACAGGGGGAAGGACTGAAGCTTTCTTT. Encoded protein: CAWSPTGGRTEAFF. The whole variable domain, remainder taken from reference TRBV30 and TRBJ1-1, is SQTIHQWPATLVQPVGSPLSLECTVEGTSNPNLYWYRQAAGRGLQLLFYSVGIGQISSEVPQNLSASRPQDRQFILSSKKLLLSDSGFYLCAWSPTGGRTEAFFGQGTRLTVV.

The chain joins TRBV28 to TRBJ2-1; 8 bases agree with TRBD1. Germline assignment: CDR1 MDHEN and CDR2 SYDVKM. V lost 11 bases to trimming and J lost 7 bases; unmatched junction nucleotides: 22. There are 17 residues in the CDR3. The DNA of the CDR3 is TGTGCCCACGCCGGGGCAGGGGGCGGTTCTTCGGGTAATGAGCAGTTCTTC. Encoded protein: CAHAGAGGGSSGNEQFF.

This clonotype has only a few counts. Germline and junction disagree at one end, which may indicate a read error. V gene TRBV11-3 combines with J gene TRBJ2-6, with TRBD2 matching 11 bases. Germline CDR1 SGHNT, CDR2 YENEEA. This CDR3 region has 18 residues. The CDR3 nucleotides are TGTGCCAACAGCTCTACACTAGCGGGAGTTTCTGGGGCCAACGTCCTGACTTTC. It translates to CANSSTLAGVSGANVLTF.

The sample holds many counts of this clonotype. This chain uses TRBV28 with TRBJ2-7; D possibly corresponds to TRBD2 (6 bases). Looked up from germline, CDR1 is MDHEN and CDR2 is SYDVKM. V lost 4 bases and J 4 bases, leaving 20 bases between the germline ends. The CDR3 totals 16 residues. The DNA for the CDR3 is TGTGCCAGCAGTTCCCCCTCCCTGTTGGGGGGATACGAGCAGTACTTC. The encoded protein is CASSSPSLLGGYEQYF.

This chain links TRBV28 with TRBJ1-1; D is undetermined. Germline CDR1 and CDR2: MDHEN and SYDVKM. CDR3 length: 13 residues. With 8 bases removed from V and 9 bases from J, the gap between germline ends came to 19 bases. CDR3 sequence reads: CASRRGEFGQAFF. The DNA of the CDR3 is TGTGCCAGCCGCCGCGGAGAGTTTGGTCAAGCTTTCTTT.

This clonotype was observed a few times. The J gene is TRBJ2-7, the V gene TRBV7-9; 8 bases fit TRBD1. The V gene end was trimmed by 5 bases and the J gene end by 6 bases; junction bases not matched to a gene: 6. Per the germline V gene, CDR1 is SEHNR and CDR2 is FQNEAQ (reference sequence). This CDR3 contains 13 residues. DNA of the CDR3: TGTGCCAGCAGCATCGGACAGGGCGTCGAGCAGTACTTC. The encoded protein is CASSIGQGVEQYF.

The chain is built from TRBV7-3 and TRBJ2-5; 9 bases map to TRBD2. The V segment lost 3 bases and the J segment 3 bases; nucleotides outside the gene matches: 2. The CDR3 totals 14 residues. Germline values: CDR1 SGHTA, CDR2 FQGTGA. Here the CDR3 DNA reads TGTGCCAGCAGCTTGATAGCGGGAGAAGAGACCCAGTACTTC. This encodes CASSLIAGEETQYF.

This clonotype has at least ten counts. V and J are TRBV28 and TRBJ1-5, with 11 bases matching TRBD1. The CDR3 loop spans 18 amino acids. V shed 5 bases and J 0 bases; nucleotides not matched to a gene: 9. Germline assignment: CDR1 MDHEN and CDR2 SYDVKM. In DNA form, the CDR3 reads TGTGCCAGCAGTCCTGGGACAGGGGGGGGCTATAGCAATCAGCCCCAGCATTTT. This codes for CASSPGTGGGYSNQPQHF.

This clonotype was seen at least ten times. The chain couples TRBV12-5 to TRBJ2-1, with unresolved D. There are 13 residues in the CDR3. Germline loops: CDR1 LGHNT, CDR2 FRNRAP. Trimming shortened V by 7 bases and J by 6 bases, and 13 bases separated the two germline ends. CDR3 DNA: TGTGCTAGTGAAAAAGCAGGATCCAATGAGCAGTTCTTC. It is translated as CASEKAGSNEQFF.

There are many counts of this clonotype. The chain uses TRBV20-1 and TRBJ2-5; TRBD2 matches 11 bases. CDR3 size: 15 residues. The ends lost 1 base at V and 1 base at J; junction bases unmatched: 2. The germline V gene encodes CDR1 DFQATT and CDR2 SNEGSKA (reference sequence). This CDR3 reads CSARGTSGFQETQYF. The CDR3 DNA reads as TGCAGTGCTAGAGGGACTAGCGGGTTCCAAGAGACCCAGTACTTC.

This clonotype has ten or more counts. The CDR3 nucleotides read TGTGCCAGCAGCTTCAGACAGGGGCCAGATACGCAGTATTTT. Translating it yields CASSFRQGPDTQYF. The chain couples TRBV11-2 to TRBJ2-3; the match to TRBD1 covers 8 bases. The trim removed 3 bases at V and 4 bases at J, leaving 3 bases unmatched. This CDR3 has 14 residues. Germline CDR1 is SGHAT and CDR2 is FQNNGV.

This clonotype was observed at least ten times. The V and J genes are TRBV6-1 and TRBJ2-7; 14 bases agree with TRBD2. With 6 bases clipped from V and 2 bases from J, the junction kept 3 bases outside the gene matches. The CDR3 is made up of 15 amino acids. Germline CDR1 reads MNHNS; CDR2 reads SASEGT. As DNA, the CDR3 is TGTGCCAGCAGGCGACTAGCGGGAGGGCCCTACGAGCAGTACTTC. Amino acid sequence: CASRRLAGGPYEQYF.

This clonotype has ten or more counts. The gene calls are TRBV30 and TRBJ2-5; a possible D gene is TRBD1 (5 bases). Trimming took 2 bases from V and 3 from J, leaving 10 bases between them. Germline CDR1 is GTSNPN and CDR2 is SVGIG (reference sequence). This CDR3 region has 13 residues. The CDR3: CAWSLKGEETQYF. The CDR3 DNA is TGTGCCTGGAGTCTGAAAGGGGAAGAGACCCAGTACTTC.

This chain connects TRBV2 to TRBJ1-1; D possibly corresponds to TRBD1 (5 bases). The germline V and J ends were trimmed by 7 bases and 1 base, with 13 bases remaining between them. The CDR3 has 14 amino acids. Germline-derived CDR1 and CDR2 are SNHLY and FYNNEI. CDR3 DNA: TGTGCCAGCATTCGGACACGACAGAACACTGAAGCTTTCTTT. Its protein is CASIRTRQNTEAFF.

This clonotype was observed many times. The chain recombines TRBV20-1 with TRBJ2-7; 7 positions agree with TRBD1. The CDR3 is 12 amino acids. V shed 6 bases, J shed 1 base, and the junction held 3 bases outside the gene matches. Germline CDR1 and CDR2: DFQATT and SNEGSKA (reference sequence). The CDR3 here is CSAQGDSYEQYF. CDR3 sequence (DNA): TGCAGTGCCCAGGGGGATTCCTACGAGCAGTACTTC.

This clonotype was observed many times. The V gene is TRBV2, the J gene TRBJ1-1, with D perhaps matching TRBD1 (6 bases). Per the germline V gene, CDR1 is SNHLY and CDR2 is FYNNEI. Between the trimmed V and J ends, which lost 8 bases and 4 bases, there was a span of 17 bases. The CDR3 covers 14 residues. The CDR3 protein is CASPRQAESTEAFF. The CDR3 DNA reads as TGTGCCAGCCCCCGACAGGCGGAGAGCACTGAAGCTTTCTTT.

This clonotype occurred many times. The chain joins TRBV14 to TRBJ2-3; D gene unclear. CDR3 length equals 13 residues. Trimming stripped 1 base from V and 2 bases from J, with 4 bases between. Germline assignment: CDR1 SGHDN and CDR2 FVKESK. In DNA form, the CDR3 reads TGTGCCAGCAGCCAAGGAGTCACAGATACGCAGTATTTT. It yields the protein CASSQGVTDTQYF.

Many counts were recorded for this clonotype. The rearrangement uses TRBV3-1 and TRBJ1-4; D may be TRBD1 (6 bases). Trimming took 1 base from V and 3 from J, leaving 9 bases between them. CDR1 and CDR2 from the germline V gene are LGHDT and YNNKEL (reference sequence). The CDR3 is 15 residues long. As DNA, the CDR3 is TGTGCCAGCAGCCAAGTGGACAGAGCTAATGAAAAACTGTTTTTT. Its protein product is CASSQVDRANEKLFF.